This passage covers 26 T cell receptor beta chains from one sample sequenced in a study of glioma-infiltrating T cells. Using RNA template, CDR3s of TCR alpha and beta were amplified with iRepertoire arm-PCR. One entry per CDR3 protein, called by TCRdb with MiXCR from the multiplex PCR reads. This table has around 170,000 distinct CDR3 sequences, roughly two fifths appearing once. The sample consisted of glioma tissue, nonneoplastic brain tissue, or PBMCs (not recorded which). The receptor source for this set is a human donor with low-grade glioma or glioblastoma, undergoing nonglioma brain surgery, or in good health (not recorded which).

By share, this clonotype ranks as medium-sized (0.01 to 0.1%). The chain has TRBV27 and TRBJ2-3; 7 bases agree with TRBD1. The junction had 4 bases not matched to a gene; V was cut back by 7 bases and J by 0 bases. The germline V gene encodes CDR1 MNHEY and CDR2 SMNVEV (reference sequence). This CDR3 spans 14 amino acids. The CDR3 loop reads CASKETGSTDTQYF. The CDR3 nucleotides are TGTGCCAGCAAGGAGACAGGGAGCACAGATACGCAGTATTTT.

The chain has TRBV7-6 and TRBJ2-1, with 8 bases fitting TRBD2. J gave up 13 bases and V 5 bases, and 13 bases lay outside the gene matches. The CDR3 runs 14 residues. Germline lookup yields CDR1 SGHVS and CDR2 FNYEAQ. CDR3 amino acids: CASSIGLAWETQFF. The DNA of the CDR3 is TGTGCCAGCAGCATAGGACTAGCCTGGGAGACCCAGTTCTTC.

On this clonotype: At one end the junction does not follow the germline gene, possibly because of a read error. The chain is built from TRBV6-2 or TRBV6-3 and TRBJ2-6; D could derive from TRBD1 or TRBD2 (5 bases each). CDR1 and CDR2 from the germline V gene are MNHEY and SVGEGT. The CDR3 is made up of 15 amino acids. CDR3 amino acids: CASSPGALGDNVLTF. CDR3 DNA sequence: TGTGCCAGCAGCCCCGGGGCCCTGGGGGACAACGTCCTGACTTTC.

The table lists this clonotype with a few counts. The junction and the germline gene differ at one end; a read error may be behind it. The chain employs TRBV6-5 and TRBJ2-1, with D perhaps TRBD2 (6 bases). The CDR3 runs to 16 residues. Germline V gene data show CDR1 as MNHEY and CDR2 as SVGAGI. CDR3 in DNA: TGTGCCACCAGTGATCCCTCCCCGGGAGCGGGTAATGAGCAGTTCTTC. Translating gives CATSDPSPGAGNEQFF.

In this sample, this clonotype turned up many times. The V and J genes are TRBV2 and TRBJ2-1; 10 bases are a match to TRBD2. Germline loops: CDR1 SNHLY, CDR2 FYNNEI. CDR3 length equals 15 residues. V dropped 4 bases and J dropped 4; count of bases not matched to a gene: 4. The CDR3 coding sequence is TGTGCCAGCAGTGTGGGACTAGCGAGTTACAATGAGCAGTTCTTC. Its translation: CASSVGLASYNEQFF. The whole variable domain, filled in from reference TRBV2 and TRBJ2-1, reads EPEVTQTPSHQVTQMGQEVILRCVPISNHLYFYWYRQILGQKVEFLVSFYNNEISEKSEIFDDQFSVERPDGSNFTLKIRSTKLEDSAMYFCASSVGLASYNEQFFGPGTRLTVL.

This chain connects TRBV20-1 to TRBJ2-1, with 14 bases that match TRBD2. Germline V gives CDR1 DFQATT, CDR2 SNEGSKA (reference sequence). This CDR3 spans 17 amino acids. V lost 2 bases, J lost 7 bases, and 10 bases stayed unmatched. The CDR3: CSARSQGLAGVENEQFF. The CDR3 region has the DNA TGCAGTGCTAGATCCCAGGGACTAGCGGGAGTCGAGAATGAGCAGTTCTTC.

Remarks on this clonotype: One end of the junction does not line up with germline, which may come from a read error. V usage is TRBV4-1 and J usage is TRBJ2-7, with D possibly TRBD1 on 5 matching bases. CDR1 is MGHRA and CDR2 is YSYEKL in the germline V gene. This CDR3 region has 17 residues. CDR3 bases: TGCGCCAGCAGCTTTGGACAATTCCTAAGTGGATCCTACGAGCAGCACTTC. Protein product: CASSFGQFLSGSYEQHF.

In its sample, this clonotype was seen a few times. The J gene is TRBJ2-2, the V gene TRBV4-1; tentative D call: TRBD2 (5 bases). Trimming stripped 0 bases from V and 5 bases from J, with 13 bases between. The CDR3 has 16 residues. Germline CDR1 and CDR2: MGHRA and YSYEKL. The CDR3 coding sequence is TGCGCCAGCAGCCAAGATAGTGGGAGAGGTACCGGGGAGCTGTTTTTT. Protein sequence: CASSQDSGRGTGELFF.

Comment on this clonotype: A read error is possible here, since a much larger clone lies one base away. The chain recombines TRBV7-9 with TRBJ1-1; 7 nucleotides line up with TRBD1. Germline V gene sequence: CDR1 SEHNR, CDR2 FQNEAQ (reference sequence). This CDR3 comprises 14 residues. The CDR3 DNA reads as TGTGCCAGCAGCTTGGAGGGACAGTACACTGAAGCTCTCTTT. This gives the protein CASSLEGQYTEALF.

This clonotype has at least ten counts. V is TRBV6-1 and J is TRBJ2-3, with 10 nucleotides matching TRBD2. V dropped 6 bases and J dropped 1; count of bases not matched to a gene: 10. From germline, CDR1 is MNHNS and CDR2 SASEGT. CDR3 length equals 17 residues. The CDR3 protein is CASRQLRTSGRTDTQYF. For the CDR3, the DNA is TGTGCCAGCAGGCAACTCCGGACTAGCGGTCGCACAGATACGCAGTATTTT.

About this clonotype: The junction departs from the called germline gene at one end, perhaps through a read error. The chain combines TRBV6-5 with TRBJ2-5; 9 nucleotides match TRBD2. Germline CDR1 and CDR2: MNHEY and SVGAGI. The CDR3 length is 17 residues. CDR3 sequence reads: CASSESVAVAGEETRYF. CDR3 nucleotides: TGCGCCAGCAGTGAGTCCGTTGCCGTAGCGGGAGAAGAGACCCGGTACTTC.

This sequence joins TRBV11-2 and TRBJ1-5; D call uncertain. CDR3 size: 15 residues. V dropped 2 bases and J dropped 1 base, with 9 bases sitting between them. CDR1 SGHAT and CDR2 FQNNGV come from the germline V gene. As DNA, the CDR3 is TGTGCCAGCAGCTTACACGGATCCAGCAATCAGCCCCAGCATTTT. Protein: CASSLHGSSNQPQHF. Based on the CDR3 plus reference TRBV11-2 and TRBJ1-5, the full variable domain is EAGVAQSPRYKIIEKRQSVAFWCNPISGHATLYWYQQILGQGPKLLIQFQNNGVVDDSQLPKDRFSAERLKGVDSTLKIQPAKLEDSAVYLCASSLHGSSNQPQHFGDGTRLSIL.

In this sample, this clonotype turned up many times. The CDR3 coding sequence is TGCGCCAGCAGAGAGCGGGGTAGCACAGATACGCAGTATTTT. Translated: CASRERGSTDTQYF. The rearrangement joins TRBV5-1 to TRBJ2-3; 7 positions match TRBD2. The CDR3 is 14 amino acids. Germline loops: CDR1 SGHRS, CDR2 YFSETQ. Unmatched junction bases numbered 3, after V lost 5 bases and J lost 0 bases.

The sample holds many counts of this clonotype. The rearrangement uses TRBV2 and TRBJ2-5; D uncertain. The length of the CDR3 is 13 residues. The V gene's germline CDR1 is SNHLY and CDR2 FYNNEI. V lost 4 bases, J lost 5 bases, and 11 bases lay in between. The DNA of the CDR3 is TGTGCCAGCAGTGTTGACTCGTCCGAGACCCAGTACTTC. This translates into CASSVDSSETQYF.

Comments on this clonotype: One end of the junction is discordant with germline, which a read error may explain. The chain carries TRBV2 and TRBJ2-3; D gene unclear. The CDR3 loop spans 13 amino acids. CDR1 is SNHLY, CDR2 FYNNEI, per germline. CDR3 amino acids: CASSDSSKDTQYF. The CDR3 region has the DNA TGTGCCAGCAGTGATAGTAGCAAAGATACGCAGTATTTT.

This clonotype has at least ten counts. V and J are TRBV7-9 and TRBJ2-3; D is undetermined. The V gene's germline CDR1 is SEHNR and CDR2 FQNEAQ (reference sequence). The CDR3 runs 11 residues. The V end was cut by 5 bases, the J end by 6 bases, with 6 bases between. CDR3 in DNA: TGTGCCAGCAGCGCGACGGATACGCAGTATTTT. Its translation is CASSATDTQYF.

The chain recombines TRBV4-1 with TRBJ1-2; TRBD1 matches at 9 bases. Germline V gives CDR1 MGHRA, CDR2 YSYEKL. The junction had 1 base not matched to a gene; V was cut back by 0 bases and J by 8 bases. The CDR3 loop spans 13 amino acids. In nucleotides, the CDR3 is TGCGCCAGCAGCCAAGACGGACAGGGGGGCTACACCTTC. It specifies CASSQDGQGGYTF.

The CDR3 DNA reads TGTGCCAGCAGTCCAAGCGGGAGAGGGGGTGAGCAGTACTTC. Its protein product is CASSPSGRGGEQYF. This rearrangement joins TRBV12-3 or TRBV12-4 to TRBJ2-7; 8 bases match TRBD2. The trim removed 5 bases at V and 7 bases at J, leaving 10 bases unmatched. CDR3 size: 14 residues.

This clonotype was counted a few times. The chain combines TRBV28 with TRBJ2-1; D might be TRBD1 (6 bases). The germline V gene encodes CDR1 MDHEN and CDR2 SYDVKM. CDR3 length equals 16 residues. V lost 6 bases, J lost 9 bases, and 24 bases lay in between. The CDR3 loop reads CASRTRSGLEGGEQFF. The CDR3 DNA sequence: TGTGCCAGCAGAACCAGAAGCGGTCTCGAAGGGGGTGAGCAGTTCTTC.

V is TRBV18 and J is TRBJ2-2; 8 positions agree with TRBD1. The CDR3 consists of 18 residues. Germline CDR1 KGHSH, CDR2 LQKENI. V was pared by 6 bases and J by 4 bases, with 16 bases of the junction left unmatched. The CDR3 protein is CASSQGRPFRGRTGELFF. The CDR3 DNA reads as TGTGCCAGCTCGCAAGGGAGACCCTTCAGGGGGCGCACCGGGGAGCTGTTTTTT.

This clonotype was recorded many times. This rearrangement joins TRBV27 to TRBJ2-7; TRBD1 matches 11 bases. Losses at the gene ends were 3 bases for V and 3 bases for J; bases not matched to a gene: 4. Germline V gene sequence: CDR1 MNHEY, CDR2 SMNVEV (reference sequence). This CDR3 has 15 residues. Here the CDR3 reads CASSFGTGGLYEQYF. CDR3 nucleotide sequence: TGTGCCAGCAGTTTTGGGACAGGGGGGCTCTACGAGCAGTACTTC.

This clonotype was detected many times. The chain has TRBV7-8 and TRBJ2-1, with D tentatively TRBD1 (6 bases). Trimming left V 3 bases short and J 8 bases short, with 8 bases between. CDR1 and CDR2 from the germline V gene are SGHVS and FQNEAQ. This CDR3 spans 12 amino acids. CDR3 bases: TGTGCCAGCAGCTTCCACAGGGATGAGCAGTTCTTC. This codes for CASSFHRDEQFF.

This clonotype was picked up many times. This rearrangement joins TRBV20-1 to TRBJ2-1; perhaps TRBD2 as D (6 bases). Trimming left V 5 bases short and J 0 bases short, with 17 bases between. CDR1 and CDR2 from the germline V gene are DFQATT and SNEGSKA (reference sequence). This CDR3 region has 16 residues. The CDR3 DNA reads TGCAGTGCTCCCAACCACCGGGACTTCTCCTACAATGAGCAGTTCTTC. Translation: CSAPNHRDFSYNEQFF.

A remark on this clonotype: A read error may explain this, as a much larger clone is one base away. V usage is TRBV7-2 and J usage is TRBJ1-1, with no clear D. V was shortened by 2 bases and J by 11 bases, with 15 bases between the two germline ends. CDR3 size: 13 residues. Germline V gives CDR1 SGHTA, CDR2 FQGNSA. This CDR3 is CASSLNGIHDAFF. In DNA, the CDR3 is TGTGCCAGCAGCTTAAACGGGATACACGACGCTTTCTTT.

A remark on this clonotype: A much larger clonotype is one base distant, so this may be a read error. This sequence joins TRBV20-1 and TRBJ1-6, with D possibly matching TRBD1 (6 bases). Germline assignment: CDR1 DFQATT and CDR2 SNEGSKA (reference sequence). CDR3 length: 14 amino acids. CDR3 sequence reads: CSDRGGFGNSPLHF. The DNA of the CDR3 is TGCAGTGATAGAGGGGGTTTTGGTAATTCACCCCTCCACTTT.

This clonotype was seen ten or more times. The J gene is TRBJ2-3, the V gene TRBV7-2; TRBD2 agrees at 11 bases. Germline CDR1 SGHTA, CDR2 FQGNSA. CDR3 size: 19 residues. The trim removed 6 bases at V and 0 bases at J, leaving 14 bases unmatched. In DNA form, the CDR3 reads TGTGCCAGCAGATTCCTAGCGGGAGGTATACTAACTAGCACAGATACGCAGTATTTT. This translates into CASRFLAGGILTSTDTQYF.